Presented here are 9 T cell receptor beta chains from one specimen sequenced in a study of early T cells in non-severe SARS-CoV-2 infection. TCRdb ran MiXCR on the 5' RACE reads and lists one entry per CDR3 protein. The sample lists tens of thousands of distinct CDR3 sequences, about a tenth occurring once. The sample taken for sequencing was whole blood. These receptors were obtained from an adult who was a healthcare worker with PCR-confirmed SARS-CoV-2 infection or an uninfected control (not recorded which).

This clonotype was observed a handful of times. The chain uses TRBV20-1 and TRBJ1-2; D unclear. The CDR3 runs 14 residues. V lost 0 bases to trimming and J lost 0 bases, with 8 bases between them. CDR1 and CDR2 (germline): DFQATT, SNEGSKA (reference sequence). In DNA, the CDR3 is TGCAGTGCTAGAGAGAAAGGCTCTAACTATGGCTACACCTTC. Residues: CSAREKGSNYGYTF.

The table lists this clonotype with many counts. The chain carries TRBV28 and TRBJ1-2; D unclear. This CDR3 is 15 amino acids long. The V end was cut by 4 bases, the J end by 4 bases, with 16 bases between. The germline gives CDR1 MDHEN, CDR2 SYDVKM. CDR3 sequence reads: CASSSPQYSAYGYTF. The CDR3 bases are TGTGCCAGCAGTTCCCCACAGTACTCGGCCTATGGCTACACCTTC.

This clonotype occurred many times. The chain uses TRBV20-1 and TRBJ2-2; 7 bases fit TRBD2. V lost 5 bases, J lost 3 bases, and 3 bases stayed unmatched. This CDR3 comprises 13 residues. Germline V gene lookup returns CDR1 DFQATT and CDR2 SNEGSKA (reference sequence). The chain's CDR3 is CSAASGDTGELFF. CDR3 coding DNA: TGCAGTGCTGCCAGCGGGGACACCGGGGAGCTGTTTTTT.

The chain joins TRBV7-9 to TRBJ1-2; a possible D gene is TRBD1 (5 bases). Per germline, CDR1 SEHNR and CDR2 FQNEAQ (reference sequence). This CDR3 is 13 amino acids long. V dropped 5 bases and J dropped 4 bases, with 11 bases sitting between them. CDR3 nucleotide sequence: TGTGCCAGCAGCCGAGGGACCGGCTATGGCTACACCTTC. Translated: CASSRGTGYGYTF.

The V gene is TRBV28, the J gene TRBJ2-6, with D perhaps matching TRBD2 (6 bases). This CDR3 comprises 15 residues. The ends were cut back, 7 bases at V and 4 bases at J, with 14 bases in the middle. Germline loops: CDR1 MDHEN, CDR2 SYDVKM. CDR3 sequence reads: CASIGTALGANVLTF. CDR3 in DNA: TGTGCCAGCATAGGGACTGCTCTGGGGGCCAACGTCCTGACTTTC.

Details on this clonotype: A much larger clone lies one base from this, so it may be a read error. The chain has TRBV7-3 and TRBJ2-5; 14 positions match TRBD2. Germline V gene sequence: CDR1 SGHTA, CDR2 FQGTGA. This CDR3 is 14 amino acids long. The DNA of the CDR3 is TGTGTCAGCAGCATGACTAGCGGGAGGGGGACCCAGTACTTC. Its protein is CVSSMTSGRGTQYF.

The chain couples TRBV27 to TRBJ2-7; D is uncertain. Germline CDR1 MNHEY, CDR2 SMNVEV (reference sequence). The CDR3 is 13 amino acids. Trimming cost V 3 bases and J 5 bases, with 11 bases left between them. Here the CDR3 DNA reads TGTGCCAGCAGTTTTGGCCCCCGGAACGAGCAGTACTTC. It codes for CASSFGPRNEQYF.

Comments on this clonotype: A far larger clone is only one base removed, so a read error is likely. This chain uses TRBV7-8 with TRBJ2-7, with a possible D match to TRBD2 (5 bases). The CDR3 consists of 12 residues. Germline V CDR1 and CDR2: SGHVS, FQNEAQ. The CDR3 region has the DNA TGTACCAGCAGCTCCAGGACTTACGAGCAGTACTTC. Protein: CTSSSRTYEQYF.

This clonotype has a handful of counts. V usage is TRBV7-9 and J usage is TRBJ2-7; 7 bases map to TRBD2. The trim removed 5 bases at V and 5 bases at J, leaving 18 bases unmatched. This CDR3 is 17 amino acids long. The germline gives CDR1 SEHNR, CDR2 FQNEAQ (reference sequence). CDR3 in DNA: TGTGCCAGCAGCCCGAGGGGTAGGCGGGAGCTCGGGGACGAGCAGTACTTC. The encoded protein is CASSPRGRRELGDEQYF.